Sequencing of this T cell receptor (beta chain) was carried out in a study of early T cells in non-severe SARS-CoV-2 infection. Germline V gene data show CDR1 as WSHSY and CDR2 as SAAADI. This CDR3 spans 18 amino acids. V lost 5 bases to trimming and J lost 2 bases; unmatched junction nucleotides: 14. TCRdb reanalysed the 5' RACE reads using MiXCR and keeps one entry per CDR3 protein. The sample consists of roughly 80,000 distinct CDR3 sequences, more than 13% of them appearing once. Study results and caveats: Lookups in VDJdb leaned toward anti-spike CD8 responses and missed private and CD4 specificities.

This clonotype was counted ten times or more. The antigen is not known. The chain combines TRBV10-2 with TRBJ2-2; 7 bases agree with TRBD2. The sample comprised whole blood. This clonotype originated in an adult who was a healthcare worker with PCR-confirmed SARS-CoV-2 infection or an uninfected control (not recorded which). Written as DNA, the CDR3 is TGCGCCAGCAGTTCCCCCCACGAGCGGGACTACAACACCGGGGAGCTGTTTTTT. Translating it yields CASSSPHERDYNTGELFF.